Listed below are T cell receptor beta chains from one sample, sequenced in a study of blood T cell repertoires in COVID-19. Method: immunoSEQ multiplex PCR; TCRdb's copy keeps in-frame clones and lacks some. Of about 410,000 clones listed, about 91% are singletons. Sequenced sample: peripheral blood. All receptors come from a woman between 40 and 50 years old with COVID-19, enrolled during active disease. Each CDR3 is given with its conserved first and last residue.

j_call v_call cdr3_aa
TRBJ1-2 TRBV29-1 CSATGQGSRGYTF
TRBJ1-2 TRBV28 CASIDPRGGGYTF
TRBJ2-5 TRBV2 CASSGQGETQYF
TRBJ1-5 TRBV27 CASTAGGSAQHF
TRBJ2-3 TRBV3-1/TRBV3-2 CASSQAPGGTDTQYF
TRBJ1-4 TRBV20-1 CSASRLTDNEKLFF
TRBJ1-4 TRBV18 CASSPTVNEKLFF
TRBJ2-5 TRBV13 CASSAPDSQETQYF
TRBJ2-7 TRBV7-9 CASSSPWAQREQYF
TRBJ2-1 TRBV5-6 CASNLGAGTSVQGEQFF
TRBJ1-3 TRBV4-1 CASSQDATDGNTIYF
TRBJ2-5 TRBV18 CASSPRGETQYF
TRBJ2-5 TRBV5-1 CASSLTGGAETQYF
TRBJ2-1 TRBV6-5 CASSYSGTSGSEQFF